The 16 T cell receptor beta chains presented below share a single source sample, sequenced in a study of high-grade serous ovarian cancer treatment subgroups. The tumor samples were collected prior to definitive surgery or chemotherapy. TCRdb's table, derived via immunoSEQ multiplex PCR, lists solely in-frame clones and lacks some. Among roughly 12,000 clones listed, about four fifths were seen once. The source material was tumor tissue. These receptors were taken from a human donor with high-grade serous ovarian cancer.

This clone was observed once. This CDR3 reads CASSLPGGAFSTDTQYF. In DNA form, the CDR3 reads TGCGCCAGCAGCCTACCGGGGGGAGCTTTCAGCACAGATACGCAGTATTTT. This sequence joins TRBV4-1 and TRBJ2-3; 7 bases align to TRBD2. From germline, CDR1 is MGHRA and CDR2 YSYEKL. This CDR3 comprises 17 residues. After removal of 4 bases from V and 0 bases from J, the junction contained 10 bases not matched to a gene.

CDR3 nucleotides: TGTGCCAGCAGCGTTACCTACGAGCAGTACTTC. It encodes CASSVTYEQYF. This chain joins TRBV11-2 and TRBJ2-7; D is ambiguous. This CDR3 spans 11 amino acids. Germline CDR1 is SGHAT and CDR2 is FQNNGV. Trimming removed 5 bases from V and 2 bases from J, with 4 bases in between.

The chain recombines TRBV15 with TRBJ1-1, with 8 bases aligning to TRBD1. The J segment lost 1 base and the V segment lost 1 base, leaving 2 bases of the junction unmatched. From germline, CDR1 is LNHNV and CDR2 YYDKDF (reference sequence). This CDR3 has 15 residues. The CDR3 loop is CATSRARGPNTEAFF. For the CDR3, the DNA is TGTGCCACCAGCAGAGCCAGGGGGCCGAACACTGAAGCTTTCTTT.

CDR3 region: CASSKIRSGGGTQYF. The CDR3 DNA reads TGTGCCAGCAGCAAAATCAGGTCGGGAGGAGGTACGCAGTATTTT. The rearrangement joins TRBV21-1 to TRBJ2-3; the D call in the table, TRBD2, was not verified against the DNA. TRBV21-1 is classified as a pseudogene. The CDR3 totals 15 residues.

The sample holds one count of this clone. CDR3 DNA: TGCGCCAGCAGCCAAGTCGGGACAGGGGACGAGCAGTACTTC. It encodes CASSQVGTGDEQYF. The rearrangement links TRBV4-1 to TRBJ2-7; 10 bases map to TRBD1. V dropped 1 base and J dropped 5; count of bases not matched to a gene: 2. Per the germline V gene, CDR1 is MGHRA and CDR2 is YSYEKL. This CDR3 spans 14 amino acids.

The V call is TRBV5-1, the J call TRBJ2-7, with D maybe TRBD2 (5 bases). With 0 bases removed from V and 2 bases from J, the gap between germline ends came to 12 bases. CDR3 length: 15 amino acids. Per the germline V gene, CDR1 is SGHRS and CDR2 is YFSETQ. The CDR3 nucleotides are TGCGCCAGCAGCTTGGTGGCGGGCGAGACCTACGAGCAGTACTTC. Translated: CASSLVAGETYEQYF.

This chain uses TRBV11-3 with TRBJ2-5; D might be TRBD1 (6 bases). Germline V gene sequence: CDR1 SGHNT, CDR2 YENEEA. CDR3 length: 15 residues. V was shortened by 1 base and J by 1 base, with 10 bases between the two germline ends. For the CDR3, the DNA is TGTGCCAGCAGCTTAGGGGGGACACGCCAAGAGACCCAGTACTTC. It translates to CASSLGGTRQETQYF.

CDR3 DNA: TGTGCCAGCAGTAGCCGGGACAGGGTTTTCTACGAGCAGTACTTC. Translated: CASSSRDRVFYEQYF. This rearrangement joins TRBV27 to TRBJ2-5; 9 nucleotides match TRBD1. The end of the DNA aligns better with TRBJ2-7, so the J call may be wrong. This CDR3 region has 15 residues. Germline V gene lookup returns CDR1 MNHEY and CDR2 SMNVEV (reference sequence).

The chain has TRBV6-1 and TRBJ2-3; D is ambiguous. Looked up from germline, CDR1 is MNHNS and CDR2 is SASEGT. Trimming stripped 2 bases from V and 0 bases from J, with 6 bases between. The CDR3 runs to 14 residues. CDR3 sequence reads: CASSERASTDTQYF. In DNA, the CDR3 is TGTGCCAGCAGTGAAAGGGCCAGCACAGATACGCAGTATTTT.

The gene calls are TRBV29-1 and TRBJ2-5, with D maybe TRBD1 (5 bases). The CDR3 consists of 14 residues. CDR1 is SQVTM and CDR2 is ANQGSEA in the germline V gene. V lost 4 bases, J lost 0 bases, and 12 bases lay in between. The CDR3 is CSVVRGSNQETQYF. In DNA, the CDR3 is TGCAGCGTTGTTAGGGGCTCGAACCAAGAGACCCAGTACTTC.

The chain employs TRBV19 and TRBJ1-6; perhaps TRBD1 as D (5 bases). Germline CDR1 and CDR2: LNHDA and SQIVND (reference sequence). The CDR3 is 17 residues long. V shed 6 bases and J shed 5 bases, with 20 bases lying between them. The CDR3 DNA sequence: TGTGCCAGTAGCCGGGGGATGACAGCCCCGAATAATTCACCCCTCCACTTT. Translation: CASSRGMTAPNNSPLHF.

J is TRBJ1-1 and V is TRBV5-1; D is perhaps TRBD1 (5 bases). The V gene's germline CDR1 is SGHRS and CDR2 YFSETQ. The CDR3 has 13 amino acids. Trimming took 0 bases from V and 9 from J, leaving 12 bases between them. The DNA for the CDR3 is TGCGCCAGCAGCTTGGTTGGGGACTTCCAAGCTTTCTTT. Translating it yields CASSLVGDFQAFF.

This rearrangement joins TRBV9 to TRBJ2-2; 12 bases match TRBD1. The CDR3 is made up of 16 amino acids. The V gene's germline CDR1 is SGDLS and CDR2 YYNGEE. Unmatched junction bases numbered 4, after V lost 3 bases and J lost 4 bases. In DNA form, the CDR3 reads TGTGCCAGCAGCGCTGGGACAGGGGGCAGCACCGGGGAGCTGTTTTTT. Translating gives CASSAGTGGSTGELFF.

The genes are TRBV5-1 and TRBJ1-5; no clear D. The CDR3 has 13 residues. Germline loops: CDR1 SGHRS, CDR2 YFSETQ. V lost 0 bases, J lost 7 bases, and 8 bases lay in between. The CDR3 DNA is TGCGCCAGCAGCTTGGCAGGCGGGCAGCCCCAGCATTTT. Protein: CASSLAGGQPQHF.

The CDR3 here is CASSRAPVPDRVEDTQYF. CDR3 DNA: TGTGCCAGCAGCCGGGCTCCCGTCCCGGACAGGGTCGAAGATACGCAGTATTTT. This chain connects TRBV7-2 to TRBJ2-3, with 8 bases identical to TRBD1. Trimming took 5 bases from V and 5 from J; bases not matched to a gene: 18. This CDR3 contains 18 residues. Germline CDR1 and CDR2: SGHTA and FQGNSA.

J is TRBJ2-5 and V is TRBV21-1; TRBD2 was called by the table and not checked on the DNA. TRBV21-1 is a recognized pseudogene. This CDR3 is built from 13 residues. CDR3 sequence: CANKRGYQETQYF. CDR3 in DNA: TGTGCCAATAAAAGAGGTTATCAAGAGACCCAGTACTTC.